These T cell receptor beta chains were read from a single sample in a study of blood T cell repertoires in COVID-19. The assay was immunoSEQ multiplex PCR, and TCRdb's table has in-frame clones only and misses some. The table records under 300,000 clones, roughly 89% of them present only once. The sample comprised peripheral blood. The receptors here all came from a woman between 35 and 50 years old who had recovered from COVID-19. Each CDR3 is given with its conserved first and last residue. The order of the fields is CDR3 DNA, CDR3 protein, V gene, clone size, J gene, D gene. The D gene is left open where the match is weak. Clone size is stated in some rows and not others, as once, few, many or a class when expanded.

CDR3 DNA: TGTGCCAGTAGTATCGCAGGCTATGGCTACACCTTC
CDR3 protein: CASSIAGYGYTF
V gene: TRBV19
clone size: .
J gene: TRBJ1-2
D gene: .

CDR3 DNA: TGCGCCAGCTCCTCGGGGACTTTAGGAATGAACACTGAAGCTTTCTTT
CDR3 protein: CASSSGTLGMNTEAFF
V gene: TRBV5-1
clone size: few
J gene: TRBJ1-1
D gene: .

CDR3 DNA: TGTGCCAGCAGCTTCATGGGGGGGGCTGAAGCTTTCTTT
CDR3 protein: CASSFMGGAEAFF
V gene: TRBV7-2
clone size: .
J gene: TRBJ1-1
D gene: .

CDR3 DNA: TGTGCCAGTAGTATAATGCAGGGGGCCGTGGAGACCCAGTACTTC
CDR3 protein: CASSIMQGAVETQYF
V gene: TRBV19
clone size: .
J gene: TRBJ2-5
D gene: TRBD1

CDR3 DNA: TGCGCCAGCAGCCAAGAGGCAGGGTTGGGATCACCCCTCCACTTT
CDR3 protein: CASSQEAGLGSPLHF
V gene: TRBV4-1
clone size: .
J gene: TRBJ1-6
D gene: .

CDR3 DNA: TGTGCCAGCACGGGGGGGACTAGCTCTGGAAACACCATATATTTT
CDR3 protein: CASTGGTSSGNTIYF
V gene: TRBV6-5
clone size: .
J gene: TRBJ1-3
D gene: .

CDR3 DNA: TGTGCCAGCAGCGTAGGACAGGGTGGCGCAGATACGCAGTATTTT
CDR3 protein: CASSVGQGGADTQYF
V gene: TRBV9
clone size: .
J gene: TRBJ2-3
D gene: TRBD1

CDR3 DNA: TGTGCCAGCAGTGAAAGACTAGCGGGTTACAATGAGCAGTTCTTC
CDR3 protein: CASSERLAGYNEQFF
V gene: TRBV6-4
clone size: .
J gene: TRBJ2-1
D gene: TRBD2

CDR3 DNA: TGTGCCAGCAGCTGGACTAGCACCGGGGAGCTGTTTTTT
CDR3 protein: CASSWTSTGELFF
V gene: TRBV13
clone size: .
J gene: TRBJ2-2
D gene: TRBD2

CDR3 DNA: TGCAGCGTTGACGGGACTAGCGGGAGCCGAGTGGTCAATGAGCAGTTCTTC
CDR3 protein: CSVDGTSGSRVVNEQFF
V gene: TRBV29-1
clone size: .
J gene: TRBJ2-1
D gene: TRBD2